Reported below is one T cell receptor (beta chain). It has no known antigen specificity. No base qualities exist here, and no much larger clone lies one base off it. The sample originates from a study of CD8 T cells in ankylosing spondylitis listed by TCRdb under 2017. As for the study more broadly: T cell receptor beta repertoires were profiled in healthy donors and ankylosing spondylitis patients so that disease-linked TCR variants could be found. Peripheral blood was sampled, and synovial fluid was additionally collected from ankylosing spondylitis patients. The full study cohort was made up of 25 ankylosing spondylitis patients and roughly 100 healthy donors. Points the paper makes about the study in general: Some motif variants were previously reported in synovial fluid and blood of reactive arthritis patients, suggesting common disease-initiation mechanisms. According to the report, matched synovial fluid samples from ankylosing spondylitis patients were significantly enriched for the disease-linked clones. A TCR beta motif of several highly homologous amino acid variants appeared characteristic of blood from ankylosing spondylitis patients. The disease-linked clones had a CD8+ phenotype and were found at relatively low frequencies in peripheral blood.

Data came from an Illumina HiSeq 2500. Quantitative 5'-RACE with molecular barcodes was the method used to prepare the TCR beta libraries. The original pipeline was this. A new computational method, built on a probabilistic model of VDJ rearrangement, was used to identify disease-linked TCR variants. TCRdb took the public reads, trimmed them with fastp at Q25, ran MiXCR for clone calling and kept in-frame beta chains. Each CDR3 protein gets just one entry, which takes the most common genes and DNA from the rows behind it. TCRdb, rather than the study authors, made the V and J calls. The sample table holds just over 350,000 distinct CDR3 sequences, of which 20% to 25% were seen once. The top ten constitute about an eighth of the sample. CDR1 is given as SEHNR and CDR2 as FQNEAQ, both from the germline V gene (reference sequence). At the junction V is shortened by 6 bases and J by 7 bases; bases outside the gene matches: 6. The CDR3 runs 14 residues from the cysteine to the phenylalanine. Kept here is only the CDR3 DNA, which spans 42 bases and is read in frame from base 1.

The specimen sequenced was blood, either unsorted or a sorted T cell fraction (not recorded which). Rearrangement joined TRBV7-9 to TRBJ1-6; 7 bases in the middle match TRBD1. This clonotype was sampled from a male donor with ankylosing spondylitis or in good health (not recorded which). The DNA sequence is TGTGCCAGCAGGCCGACAGGGAAGAATTCACCCCTCCACTTT. Its protein product is CASRPTGKNSPLHF.